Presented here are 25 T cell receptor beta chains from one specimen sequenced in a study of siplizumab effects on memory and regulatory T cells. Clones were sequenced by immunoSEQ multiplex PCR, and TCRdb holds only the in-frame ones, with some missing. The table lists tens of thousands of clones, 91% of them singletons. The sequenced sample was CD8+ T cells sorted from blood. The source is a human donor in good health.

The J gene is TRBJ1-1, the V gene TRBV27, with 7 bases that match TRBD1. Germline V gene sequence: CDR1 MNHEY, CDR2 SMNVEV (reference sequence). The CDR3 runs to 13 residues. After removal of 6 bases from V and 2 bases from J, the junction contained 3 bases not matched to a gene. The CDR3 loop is CASRSGGNTEAFF. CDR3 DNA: TGTGCCAGCAGATCAGGGGGTAACACTGAAGCTTTCTTT.

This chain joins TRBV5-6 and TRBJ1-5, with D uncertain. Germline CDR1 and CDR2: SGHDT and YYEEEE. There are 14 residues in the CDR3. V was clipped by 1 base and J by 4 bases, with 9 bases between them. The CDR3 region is CASSLTGSNQPQHF. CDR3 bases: TGTGCCAGCAGCTTGACGGGTAGTAATCAGCCCCAGCATTTT. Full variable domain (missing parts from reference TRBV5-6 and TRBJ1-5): DAGVTQSPTHLIKTRGQQVTLRCSPKSGHDTVSWYQQALGQGPQFIFQYYEEEERQRGNFPDRFSGHQFPNYSSELNVNALLLGDSALYLCASSLTGSNQPQHFGDGTRLSIL.

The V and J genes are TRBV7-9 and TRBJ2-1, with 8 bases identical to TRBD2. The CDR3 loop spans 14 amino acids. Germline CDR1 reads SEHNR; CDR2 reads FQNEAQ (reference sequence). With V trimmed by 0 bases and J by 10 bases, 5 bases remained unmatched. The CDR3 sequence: CASSLAAGEGEQFF. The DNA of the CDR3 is TGTGCCAGCAGCTTAGCAGCGGGAGAGGGGGAGCAGTTCTTC.

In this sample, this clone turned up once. The DNA of the CDR3 is TGTGCCAGCAGCCTAAGACAGCCGGACCCACAAGAGACCCAGTACTTC. It encodes CASSLRQPDPQETQYF. J is TRBJ2-5 and V is TRBV7-9; a possible D gene is TRBD1 (5 bases). The V gene lost 5 bases and the J gene lost 2 bases, with 18 bases spanning the gap. Germline V lookup: CDR1 SEHNR, CDR2 FQNEAQ (reference sequence). The CDR3 totals 16 residues.

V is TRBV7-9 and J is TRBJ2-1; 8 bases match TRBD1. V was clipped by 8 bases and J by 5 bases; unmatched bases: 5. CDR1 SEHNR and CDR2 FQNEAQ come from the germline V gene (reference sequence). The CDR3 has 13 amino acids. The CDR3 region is CASDRGLDNEQFF. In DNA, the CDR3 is TGTGCCAGCGACAGGGGTCTGGACAATGAGCAGTTCTTC.

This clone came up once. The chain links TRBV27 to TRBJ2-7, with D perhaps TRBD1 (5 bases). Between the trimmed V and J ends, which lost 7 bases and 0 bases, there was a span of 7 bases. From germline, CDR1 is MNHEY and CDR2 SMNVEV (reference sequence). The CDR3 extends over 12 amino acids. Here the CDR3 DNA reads TGTGCCAGCAAAGGGGACTCCTACGAGCAGTACTTC. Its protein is CASKGDSYEQYF.

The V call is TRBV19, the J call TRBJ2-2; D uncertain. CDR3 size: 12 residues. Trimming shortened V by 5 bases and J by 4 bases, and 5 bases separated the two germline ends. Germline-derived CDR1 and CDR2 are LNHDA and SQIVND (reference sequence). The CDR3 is CASSYGTGELFF. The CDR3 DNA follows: TGTGCCAGTAGTTATGGCACCGGGGAGCTGTTTTTT.

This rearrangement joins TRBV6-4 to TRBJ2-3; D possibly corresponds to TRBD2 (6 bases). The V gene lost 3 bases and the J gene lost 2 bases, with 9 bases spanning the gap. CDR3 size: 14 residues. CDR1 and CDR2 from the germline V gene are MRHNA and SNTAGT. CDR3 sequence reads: CASSEGGDTDTQYF. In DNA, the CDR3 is TGTGCCAGCAGTGAGGGCGGGGACACAGATACGCAGTATTTT.

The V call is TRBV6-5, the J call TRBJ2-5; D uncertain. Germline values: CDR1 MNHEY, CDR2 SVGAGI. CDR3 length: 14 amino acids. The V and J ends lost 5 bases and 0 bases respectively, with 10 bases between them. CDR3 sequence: CASSQDQYQETQYF. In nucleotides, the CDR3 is TGTGCCAGCAGTCAAGATCAGTACCAAGAGACCCAGTACTTC.

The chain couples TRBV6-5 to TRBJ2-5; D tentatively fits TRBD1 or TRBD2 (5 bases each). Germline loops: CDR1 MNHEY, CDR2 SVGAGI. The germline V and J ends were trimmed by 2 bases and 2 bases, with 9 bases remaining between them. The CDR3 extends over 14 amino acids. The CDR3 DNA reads TGTGCCAGCAGTTACAGAGAGGGGCAAGAGACCCAGTACTTC. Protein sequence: CASSYREGQETQYF.

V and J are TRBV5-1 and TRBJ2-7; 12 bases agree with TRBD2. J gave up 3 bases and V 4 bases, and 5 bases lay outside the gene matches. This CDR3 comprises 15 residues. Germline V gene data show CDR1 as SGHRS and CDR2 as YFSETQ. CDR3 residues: CASSTGLAGIYEQYF. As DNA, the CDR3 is TGCGCCAGCAGCACCGGACTAGCGGGAATCTACGAGCAGTACTTC.

CDR3 residues: CASSYSGTTEAFF. CDR3 nucleotides: TGTGCCAGCAGTTACTCCGGGACGACTGAAGCTTTCTTT. The chain recombines TRBV6-5 with TRBJ1-1, with a possible D match to TRBD1 (5 bases). Germline lookup yields CDR1 MNHEY and CDR2 SVGAGI. CDR3 length: 13 residues. Trimming shortened V by 0 bases and J by 5 bases, and 7 bases separated the two germline ends.

CDR3 nucleotides: TGTGCCAGTCCCGAGCGGGGGGCCGGCTACACCTTC. Protein product: CASPERGAGYTF. The chain recombines TRBV6-4 with TRBJ1-2; weak D call: TRBD1 (6 bases). The CDR3 spans 12 residues. Germline CDR1 MRHNA, CDR2 SNTAGT. Trimming took off 9 bases at V and 8 bases at J, with 16 bases between the two ends.

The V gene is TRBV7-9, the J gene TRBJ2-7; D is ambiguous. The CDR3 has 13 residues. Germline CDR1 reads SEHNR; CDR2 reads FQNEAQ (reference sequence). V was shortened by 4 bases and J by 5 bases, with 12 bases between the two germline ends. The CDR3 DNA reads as TGTGCCAGCAGCTCCTTAATTAATGACGAGCAGTACTTC. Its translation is CASSSLINDEQYF.

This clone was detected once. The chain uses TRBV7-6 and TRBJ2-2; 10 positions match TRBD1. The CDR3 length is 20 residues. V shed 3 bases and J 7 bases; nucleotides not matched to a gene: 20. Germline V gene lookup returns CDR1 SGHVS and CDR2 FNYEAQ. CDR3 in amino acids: CASSFDRDRGPSTGDGELFF. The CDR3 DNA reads TGTGCCAGCAGCTTCGACCGGGACAGGGGCCCCTCCACGGGGGACGGGGAGCTGTTTTTT.

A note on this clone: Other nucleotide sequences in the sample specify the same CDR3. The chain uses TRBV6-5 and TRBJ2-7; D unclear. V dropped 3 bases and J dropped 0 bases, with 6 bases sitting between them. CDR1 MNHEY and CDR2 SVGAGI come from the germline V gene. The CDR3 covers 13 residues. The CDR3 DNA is TGTGCCAGCAGTTATTCCCTCTCCTACGAGCAGTACTTC. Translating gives CASSYSLSYEQYF.

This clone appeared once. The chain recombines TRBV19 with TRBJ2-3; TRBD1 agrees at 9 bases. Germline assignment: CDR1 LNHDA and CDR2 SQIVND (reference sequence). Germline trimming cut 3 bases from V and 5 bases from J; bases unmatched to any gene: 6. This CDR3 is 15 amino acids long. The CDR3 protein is CASSIRDRVQDTQYF. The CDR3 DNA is TGTGCCAGTAGTATCCGGGACAGGGTTCAAGATACGCAGTATTTT.

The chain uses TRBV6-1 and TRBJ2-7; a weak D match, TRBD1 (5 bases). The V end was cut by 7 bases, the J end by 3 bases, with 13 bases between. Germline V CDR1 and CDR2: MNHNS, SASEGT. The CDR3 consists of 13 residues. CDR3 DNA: TGTGCCAGCAAAGAAGGGGTCGACTACGAGCAGTACTTC. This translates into CASKEGVDYEQYF.

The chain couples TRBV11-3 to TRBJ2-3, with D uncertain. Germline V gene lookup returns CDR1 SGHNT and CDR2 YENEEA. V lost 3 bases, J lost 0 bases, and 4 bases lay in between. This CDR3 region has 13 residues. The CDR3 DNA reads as TGTGCCAGCAGCTTCGAGAGCACAGATACGCAGTATTTT. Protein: CASSFESTDTQYF.

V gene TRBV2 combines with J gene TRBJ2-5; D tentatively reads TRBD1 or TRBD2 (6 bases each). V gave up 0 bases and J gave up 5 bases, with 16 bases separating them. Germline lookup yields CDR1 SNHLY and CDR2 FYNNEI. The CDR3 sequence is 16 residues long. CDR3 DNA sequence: TGTGCCAGCAGTGAAGCGGGGGACGGGGGCTGGGAGACCCAGTACTTC. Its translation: CASSEAGDGGWETQYF.

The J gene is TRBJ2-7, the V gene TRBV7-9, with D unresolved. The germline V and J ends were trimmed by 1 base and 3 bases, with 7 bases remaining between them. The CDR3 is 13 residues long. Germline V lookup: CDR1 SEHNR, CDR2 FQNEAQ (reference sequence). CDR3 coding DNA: TGTGCCAGCAGCTTAGAGGGTCGCTACGAGCAGTACTTC. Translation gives CASSLEGRYEQYF.

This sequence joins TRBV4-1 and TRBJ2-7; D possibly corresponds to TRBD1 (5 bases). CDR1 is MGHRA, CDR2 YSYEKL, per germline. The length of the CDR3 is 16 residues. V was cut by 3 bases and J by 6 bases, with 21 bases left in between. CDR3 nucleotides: TGCGCCAGCAGCCATTTCGGGCAGGGAACGGTTTCCGAGCAGTACTTC. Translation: CASSHFGQGTVSEQYF.

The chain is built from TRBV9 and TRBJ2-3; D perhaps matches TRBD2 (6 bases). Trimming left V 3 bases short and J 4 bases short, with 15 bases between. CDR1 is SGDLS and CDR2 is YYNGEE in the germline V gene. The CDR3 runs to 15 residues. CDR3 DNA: TGTGCCAGCAGCGCTCCGGGACTCGAGGCAGATACGCAGTATTTT. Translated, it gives CASSAPGLEADTQYF.

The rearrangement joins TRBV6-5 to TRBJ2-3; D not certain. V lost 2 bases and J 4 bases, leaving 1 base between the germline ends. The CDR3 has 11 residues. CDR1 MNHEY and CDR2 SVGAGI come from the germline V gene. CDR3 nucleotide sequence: TGTGCCAGCAGTTACGCAGATACGCAGTATTTT. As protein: CASSYADTQYF.

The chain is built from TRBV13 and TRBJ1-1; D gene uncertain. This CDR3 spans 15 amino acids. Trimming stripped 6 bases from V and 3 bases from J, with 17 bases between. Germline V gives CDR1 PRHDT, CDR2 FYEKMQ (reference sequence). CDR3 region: CASRAPVYLDTEAFF. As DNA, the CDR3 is TGTGCCAGCAGGGCCCCCGTGTATTTGGACACTGAAGCTTTCTTT.